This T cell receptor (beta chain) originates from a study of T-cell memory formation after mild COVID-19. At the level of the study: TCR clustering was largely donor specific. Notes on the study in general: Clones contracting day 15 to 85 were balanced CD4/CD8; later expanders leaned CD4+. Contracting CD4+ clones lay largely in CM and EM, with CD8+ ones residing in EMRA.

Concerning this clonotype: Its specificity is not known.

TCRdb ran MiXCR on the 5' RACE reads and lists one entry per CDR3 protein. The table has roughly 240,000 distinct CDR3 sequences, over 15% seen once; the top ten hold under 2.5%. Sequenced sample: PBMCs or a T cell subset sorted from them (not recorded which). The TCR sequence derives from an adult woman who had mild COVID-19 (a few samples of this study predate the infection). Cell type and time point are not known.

The CDR3, as DNA: TGTGCCAGCTCACCAAACGGGAATAGCAATCAGCCCCAGCATTTT. It yields the protein CASSPNGNSNQPQHF. The chain combines TRBV18 with TRBJ1-5; D not certain. Trimming pared 2 bases from V and 0 bases from J, leaving 8 bases between. Germline-derived CDR1 and CDR2 are KGHSH and LQKENI. CDR3 size: 15 residues. Full variable domain (remainder filled in from reference TRBV18 and TRBJ1-5): NAGVMQNPRHLVRRRGQEARLRCSPMKGHSHVYWYRQLPEEGLKFMVYLQKENIIDESGMPKERFSAEFPKEGPSILRIQQVVRGDSAAYFCASSPNGNSNQPQHFGDGTRLSIL.